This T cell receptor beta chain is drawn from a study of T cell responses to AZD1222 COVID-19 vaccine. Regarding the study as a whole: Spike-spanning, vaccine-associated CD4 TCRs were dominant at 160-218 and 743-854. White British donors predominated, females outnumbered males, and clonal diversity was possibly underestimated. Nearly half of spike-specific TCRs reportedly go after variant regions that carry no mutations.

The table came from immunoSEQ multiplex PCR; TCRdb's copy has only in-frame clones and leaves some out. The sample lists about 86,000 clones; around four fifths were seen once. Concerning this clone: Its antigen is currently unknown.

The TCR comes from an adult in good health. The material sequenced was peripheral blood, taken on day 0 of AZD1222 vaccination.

CDR3 in amino acids: CASSQTGGYMAEAFF. CDR3 coding DNA: TGTGCCAGCAGCCAAACTGGTGGGTATATGGCTGAAGCTTTCTTT. The V call is TRBV11-2, the J call TRBJ1-1; D call uncertain. Germline V gene sequence: CDR1 SGHAT, CDR2 FQNNGV. V gave up 5 bases and J gave up 6 bases, with 19 bases separating them. The CDR3 is made up of 15 amino acids.